A selection of T cell receptor beta chains follows, all from one sample in a study of T cells in Graves' hyperthyroidism and ophthalmopathy. TCRdb processed the multiplex PCR reads anew with MiXCR; each CDR3 protein has one entry. The sample records approximately 590,000 distinct CDR3 sequences, around 16% being singletons. Sequencing used blood. These receptors originate from a woman aged 25 to 39 with Graves' hyperthyroidism. Each CDR3 is given with its conserved first and last residue. The D gene is left open where the match is weak. Rows give clone size only sometimes, using once, few, many, or a class for an expanded clone.

d_call j_call v_call clone_size cdr3_nt cdr3_aa
TRBD2 TRBJ2-7 TRBV6-2/TRBV6-3 many TGTGCCAGCAGTTTCGGCGGACTAGCGGGTGCCGGCGAGCAGTACTTC CASSFGGLAGAGEQYF
TRBD1 TRBJ2-7 TRBV19 few TGTGCCAGTAGTATTTCGGGACAGGGGATCGTCTCGTACGAGCAGTACTTC CASSISGQGIVSYEQYF
- TRBJ1-2 TRBV7-9 few TGTGCCAGCACCCTGGGGGGCAACTATGGCTACACCTTC CASTLGGNYGYTF
TRBD1 TRBJ1-1 TRBV12-3/TRBV12-4 many TGTGCCAGCAGGCCGACAGGGTCGGACACTGAAGCTTTCTTT CASRPTGSDTEAFF
TRBD1 TRBJ2-1 TRBV27 many TGTGCCAGCAGTTTATTTGGGACAGGATACAATGAGCAGTTCTTC CASSLFGTGYNEQFF
TRBD1 TRBJ1-5 TRBV6-1 few TGTGCCAGCAGCCGGGGACAGGGGTTCAATCAGCCCCAGCATTTT CASSRGQGFNQPQHF
- TRBJ2-1 TRBV5-6 many TGTGCCAGCAGCTTCGGTTTAGCGGTCCTCGTAGGTGAGCAGTTCTTC CASSFGLAVLVGEQFF
- TRBJ2-3 TRBV18 many TGTGCCAGCTCACCGGAATTCACTAGCACAGATACGCAGTATTTT CASSPEFTSTDTQYF
- TRBJ1-2 TRBV7-2 few TGTGCCAGCAGCTTAGCGGGATCAGGCCTAAACTATGGCTACACCTTC CASSLAGSGLNYGYTF
- TRBJ2-3 TRBV6-1 few TGTGCCAGCAGTCTGATCCAGACGAGCGAGTGCACAGATACGCAGTATTTT CASSLIQTSECTDTQYF
TRBD1 TRBJ1-4 TRBV5-1 - TGCGCCAGCAGCTTTAACACAGGGGGCATTAATGAAAAACTGTTTTTT CASSFNTGGINEKLFF
- TRBJ1-1 TRBV20-1 - TGCAGTGCTAGAGACGGGCGCGGGGAAGCTTTCTTT CSARDGRGEAFF
- TRBJ2-1 TRBV5-1 many TGCGCCAGCAGCTGGCAGGGATTTGGCTCCTACAATGAGCAGTTCTTC CASSWQGFGSYNEQFF
- TRBJ2-5 TRBV24-1 few TGTGCCACCAGTGACCCGGACAGATTACAAGAGACCCAGTACTTC CATSDPDRLQETQYF
- TRBJ2-7 TRBV28 many TGTGCCAGCAGTTCCCCCGGGTCCCCTATCTACGAGCAGTACTTC CASSSPGSPIYEQYF
- TRBJ1-1 TRBV30 many TGTGCCTGGAGTGACGATGAAGCTTTCTTT CAWSDDEAFF
TRBD2 TRBJ2-1 TRBV7-7 many TGTGCCAGGGCGGGGGGGAAAGATGAGCAGTTCTTC CARAGGKDEQFF
- TRBJ2-1 TRBV20-1 many TGCAGTGCCCAACCGACAGTTAACTCCTACAATGAGCAGTTCTTC CSAQPTVNSYNEQFF
- TRBJ2-3 TRBV20-1 many TGCAGTGCTAGAGGACTAGTTAAGGAGTCAGGCACAGATACGCAGTATTTT CSARGLVKESGTDTQYF
- TRBJ1-2 TRBV4-1 many TGCGCCAGCAGCCTCTCCCGAGGGACGGGATCAAACTATGGCTACACCTTC CASSLSRGTGSNYGYTF
- TRBJ1-6 TRBV9 few TGTGCCAGCAGCGTAGACGGTTCTAATTCACCCCTCCACTTT CASSVDGSNSPLHF